The sequence of this T cell receptor beta chain was determined in a study of T-cell memory formation after mild COVID-19. TCRdb re-called the 5' RACE reads through MiXCR, storing one row per CDR3 protein. Found here are roughly 250,000 distinct CDR3 sequences, about 17% of them singletons; the top ten hold approximately 3.4%. This clonotype turned up a few times. V was trimmed by 7 bases and J by 2 bases, leaving 12 bases between them. This CDR3 has 13 residues. The germline CDR1 and CDR2 sequences are SGHRS and YFSETQ. This receptor was identified in a man aged 18 to 29 who had mild COVID-19 (a few samples of this study predate the infection). Cell type and time point are not known. The chain combines TRBV5-1 with TRBJ2-5; a possible D gene is TRBD1 (6 bases). The specimen sequenced was PBMCs or a T cell subset sorted from them (not recorded which). CDR3 residues: CASGLGQQETQYF. Here the CDR3 DNA reads TGCGCCAGCGGATTAGGACAGCAAGAGACCCAGTACTTC.